A selection of T cell receptor beta chains follows, all from one sample in a study of blood T cells in healthy people across ages. TCRdb itself ran the 5' RACE reads through MiXCR, one entry per CDR3 protein. In the table there are about 650,000 distinct CDR3 sequences, 32% of which are singletons. The sample comprised blood. These receptors came from a woman of 80 years or more in good health. CDR3s include the opening cysteine and the closing phenylalanine or tryptophan. A D gene is named only where the DNA matches it firmly. Clone size is shown for a subset of rows, as once, few, many or a class of expanded clone.

abundance,v_gene,d_gene,j_gene,CDR3nt,CDR3aa
.,TRBV11-1,TRBD1,TRBJ2-1,TGTGCCAGCAGCCCCGGACAGGGGGCTGTGAATGAGCAGTTCTTC,CASSPGQGAVNEQFF
few,TRBV12-3/TRBV12-4,.,TRBJ2-1,TGTGCCAGCAGCCCATGGGGCTCGGGGTACAATGAGCAGTTCTTC,CASSPWGSGYNEQFF
.,TRBV15,.,TRBJ2-5,TGTGCCACCAGCCCTAACCCGAGCAGGGGCCAAGAGACCCAGTACTTC,CATSPNPSRGQETQYF
.,TRBV9,TRBD1,TRBJ1-1,TGTGCCAGCAGCGATCGCCCCGGGACAGGCTTTAACACTGAAGCTTTCTTT,CASSDRPGTGFNTEAFF
few,TRBV6-4,.,TRBJ2-2,TGTGCCAGCAGTCCCCTCGCCCATGGGACCGGGGAGCTGTTTTTT,CASSPLAHGTGELFF
.,TRBV21-1,.,TRBJ2-5,TGTGCCAGCAGCAAAGATGAGGGCCAGGAGGGTCGGGAGACCCAGTACTTC,CASSKDEGQEGRETQYF
once,TRBV20-1,.,TRBJ2-7,TGCAGTGCTAGAGAAGCGAGGCGAAGCTCCTACGAGCAGTACTTC,CSAREARRSSYEQYF
many,TRBV20-1,.,TRBJ2-1,TGCAGTGCTAGGACCCCCCTGCAATCTTACGGGGGCACATACAATGAGCAGTTCTTC,CSARTPLQSYGGTYNEQFF
.,TRBV3-1,TRBD2,TRBJ2-5,TGTGCCAGCAGTCCCTCTCAAACTAGCGGACAAGAGACCCAGTACTTC,CASSPSQTSGQETQYF
.,TRBV2,.,TRBJ1-5,TGTGCCAGCAGTGTTGGGGGGCCGGGTCAGCCCCAGCATTTT,CASSVGGPGQPQHF
.,TRBV28,.,TRBJ1-1,TGTGCCAGCAGCCCGACATACGGGTACATGAACACTGAAGCTTTCTTT,CASSPTYGYMNTEAFF
few,TRBV14,.,TRBJ2-2,TGTGCCGGCAGCCAAGATGGGGCAACGAACACCGGGGAGCTGTTTTTT,CAGSQDGATNTGELFF
.,TRBV20-1,.,TRBJ1-2,TGCAGTGCTAGAGATCAGGGAGCACGGTACTATGGCTACACCTTC,CSARDQGARYYGYTF
few,TRBV9,.,TRBJ2-4,TGTGCCAGCAGCCCGGAGGGGGGGGCTCATTCCAAAAACATTCAGTACTTC,CASSPEGGAHSKNIQYF
few,TRBV6-2/TRBV6-3,TRBD1,TRBJ1-1,TGTGCCAGCAGGTCGGGACAGCCAAACACTGAAGCTTTCTTT,CASRSGQPNTEAFF
.,TRBV7-3,.,TRBJ2-5,TGTGCCAGCAGCTCTCGGGGTGGCATCGAAGAGACCCAGTACTTC,CASSSRGGIEETQYF
many,TRBV4-3,.,TRBJ1-2,TGCGCCAGCAGCCACGATGCTCTGGGACAACATAACTATGGCTACACCTTC,CASSHDALGQHNYGYTF
many,TRBV6-2/TRBV6-3,.,TRBJ2-7,TGTGCCAGCAGTTACGACCTAGTAAAGGACGAGCAGTACTTC,CASSYDLVKDEQYF
many,TRBV10-3,TRBD1,TRBJ2-3,TGTGCTACCCGAACAGGGGTTGCGACAGATACGCAGTATTTT,CATRTGVATDTQYF
.,TRBV6-1,.,TRBJ1-2,TGTGCCAGCAGTGACACCGGGACATCTTCCAACTATGGCTACACCTTC,CASSDTGTSSNYGYTF